This passage covers 18 T cell receptor beta chains from one sample sequenced in a study of spatial heterogeneity in lung cancer. Study-wide points: Higher tumor mutation counts went along with higher counts of expanded intratumoral alpha and beta TCRs.

TCRdb redid the calling of the 5' RACE reads with MiXCR, one entry per CDR3 protein. The table lists about 17,000 distinct CDR3 sequences, around 6.2% of them singletons. Described time point: sample taken at primary tumor resection. No antigen has been identified for these receptors. Sequenced material: lung tumor tissue, taken at surgery. These receptors originate from a male donor with early-stage non-small cell lung cancer.

This clonotype was seen at least ten times. This beta chain was picked up by a library intended for alpha chains and is off target, so its count carries little meaning. The V call is TRBV20-1, the J call TRBJ2-7, with 7 nucleotides matching TRBD2. The V gene's germline CDR1 is DFQATT and CDR2 SNEGSKA (reference sequence). V dropped 3 bases and J dropped 6; count of bases not matched to a gene: 5. There are 12 residues in the CDR3. The CDR3 DNA sequence: TGCAGTGCTAGGAGTGGGGGGGGCGAGCAGTACTTC. Translation gives CSARSGGGEQYF.

There are many counts of this clonotype. As an off-target read in a library built for alpha chains, this beta chain has a frequency of little significance. The rearrangement uses TRBV7-9 and TRBJ1-5; D may be TRBD1 (5 bases). This CDR3 is built from 14 residues. The germline V gene has CDR1 SEHNR and CDR2 FQNEAQ (reference sequence). V lost 3 bases to trimming and J lost 8 bases, with 14 bases between them. DNA for the CDR3: TGTGCCAGCAGCTTCGGGGGGGGTCCCAAGCCCCAGCATTTT. Amino acids: CASSFGGGPKPQHF. Variable domain in full (rest from reference TRBV7-9 and TRBJ1-5): DTGVSQNPRHKITKRGQNVTFRCDPISEHNRLYWYRQTLGQGPEFLTYFQNEAQLEKSRLLSDRFSAERPKGSFSTLEIQRTEQGDSAMYLCASSFGGGPKPQHFGDGTRLSIL.

By share, this clonotype counts as medium-sized. This beta chain came through as a stray read in a library set up for alpha chains, and its size says little. The V and J genes are TRBV20-1 and TRBJ1-2, with D perhaps matching TRBD1 (5 bases). V was pared by 5 bases and J by 0 bases, with 10 bases between. Germline lookup yields CDR1 DFQATT and CDR2 SNEGSKA (reference sequence). The CDR3 sequence is 13 residues long. CDR3 amino acids: CSAGRQPNYGYTF. CDR3 DNA: TGCAGTGCTGGAAGACAGCCTAACTATGGCTACACCTTC.

This clonotype was counted at least ten times. This beta chain was picked up by a library intended for alpha chains and is off target, so its count carries little meaning. The rearrangement uses TRBV6-1 and TRBJ1-2; D might be TRBD1 (5 bases). CDR3 length equals 14 residues. Deletions cut 6 bases from V and 2 bases from J, with 13 bases between. In germline, CDR1 is MNHNS, CDR2 SASEGT. In DNA form, the CDR3 reads TGTGCCAGCAGAGTAGATGGGGGGAACTATGGCTACACCTTC. Protein product: CASRVDGGNYGYTF.

This clonotype was counted many times. Since it is a stray read in a library aimed at alpha chains, this beta chain has a size that is not meaningful. This CDR3 reads CASSVDGVGQETQYF. The CDR3 DNA follows: TGTGCCAGCAGCGTAGACGGGGTCGGGCAAGAGACCCAGTACTTC. The chain joins TRBV9 to TRBJ2-5, with D perhaps TRBD2 (5 bases). The germline V and J ends were trimmed by 0 bases and 2 bases, with 11 bases remaining between them. Germline V gives CDR1 SGDLS, CDR2 YYNGEE. The CDR3 is made up of 15 amino acids.

This clonotype was seen a handful of times. This beta chain represents an off-target read in a library built for alpha chains; its size is of limited meaning. The chain uses TRBV12-3 or TRBV12-4 and TRBJ1-3; 7 bases align to TRBD1. The CDR3 is 16 amino acids. Trimming removed 2 bases from V and 1 base from J; junction bases left unmatched: 5. The CDR3 sequence: CASSLLVQGSGNTIYF. CDR3 coding DNA: TGTGCCAGCAGTTTATTGGTACAGGGGTCTGGAAACACCATATATTTT.

This clonotype was recorded at least ten times. Since the library was made to target alpha chains, this beta chain is a stray read and its abundance is not meaningful. This chain connects TRBV6-2 or TRBV6-3 to TRBJ1-1; TRBD1 agrees at 9 bases. V lost 6 bases and J lost 5; bases outside the gene matches: 7. The germline V gene has CDR1 MNHEY and CDR2 SVGEGT. This CDR3 comprises 14 residues. As DNA, the CDR3 is TGTGCCAGCAGGAAACAGGGGGCGAGGACTGAAGCTTTCTTT. This gives the protein CASRKQGARTEAFF.

This clonotype was counted many times. A library made for alpha chains picked up this beta chain off target, so its size means little. The J gene is TRBJ1-2, the V gene TRBV10-3; 7 positions agree with TRBD1. From germline, CDR1 is ENHRY and CDR2 SYGVKD. The CDR3 has 14 residues. Unmatched junction bases numbered 6, after V lost 6 bases and J lost 2 bases. The CDR3 reads CAISPPGGNYGYTF. The CDR3 DNA sequence: TGTGCCATCAGCCCCCCAGGGGGGAACTATGGCTACACCTTC.

This clonotype was picked up many times. This beta chain is a stray read from a library made for alpha chains; its abundance is not meaningful. This chain uses TRBV7-2 with TRBJ2-7; D remains ambiguous. The CDR3 has 11 amino acids. V gave up 4 bases and J gave up 4 bases, with 5 bases separating them. Germline CDR1 is SGHTA and CDR2 is FQGNSA. The CDR3 loop is CASSSQYEQYF. The CDR3 DNA is TGTGCCAGCAGCTCCCAGTACGAGCAGTACTTC.

This clonotype was seen ten or more times. Since it is a stray read in a library aimed at alpha chains, this beta chain has a size that is not meaningful. The chain couples TRBV7-9 to TRBJ2-7, with 7 bases identical to TRBD2. The V gene end was trimmed by 5 bases and the J gene end by 0 bases; junction bases not matched to a gene: 7. Looked up from germline, CDR1 is SEHNR and CDR2 is FQNEAQ (reference sequence). This CDR3 spans 15 amino acids. The CDR3 loop reads CASSPGGGSSYEQYF. The CDR3 DNA follows: TGTGCCAGCAGCCCCGGGGGAGGGAGCTCCTACGAGCAGTACTTC.

Details on this clonotype: A read error may account for a junction end that differs from germline. This beta chain slipped into a library made for alpha chains as a stray read, so its size is not meaningful. The J gene is TRBJ2-4, the V gene TRBV20-1; 8 bases are shared with TRBD1. The CDR3 contains 12 residues. Germline-derived CDR1 and CDR2 are DFQATT and SNEGSKA (reference sequence). The DNA for the CDR3 is TGCACCGGCTGGACAGGGAGGTACATTCCGTACTTC. Translating it yields CTGWTGRYIPYF.

Turning to this clonotype: A library made for alpha chains picked up this beta chain off target, so its size means little. The chain combines TRBV7-8 with TRBJ2-3; 7 positions match TRBD1. Per germline, CDR1 SGHVS and CDR2 FQNEAQ. The CDR3 extends over 15 amino acids. The J segment lost 6 bases and the V segment lost 5 bases, leaving 11 bases of the junction unmatched. CDR3 DNA: TGTGCCAGCAGCCAACGGGACAGTTCAACGGATACGCAGTATTTT. It translates to CASSQRDSSTDTQYF.

This clonotype occurred many times. This beta chain slipped into a library made for alpha chains as a stray read, so its size is not meaningful. V is TRBV28 and J is TRBJ2-2, with D possibly matching TRBD2 (5 bases). The V end was cut by 2 bases, the J end by 0 bases, with 10 bases between. The CDR3 has 16 residues. The germline V gene encodes CDR1 MDHEN and CDR2 SYDVKM. The CDR3 reads CASSLAGAPNTGELFF. The CDR3 nucleotides are TGTGCCAGCAGTTTAGCGGGCGCTCCGAACACCGGGGAGCTGTTTTTT.

This clonotype has at least ten counts. Because this beta chain is a stray read in a library intended to capture alpha chains, its abundance should not be given much weight. The rearrangement links TRBV7-8 to TRBJ1-5; 9 bases agree with TRBD1. This CDR3 contains 15 residues. Per germline, CDR1 SGHVS and CDR2 FQNEAQ. The trim removed 5 bases at V and 4 bases at J, leaving 6 bases unmatched. The DNA for the CDR3 is TGTGCCAGCAGCCTTAAGACAGGGGGGAATCAGCCCCAGCATTTT. This gives the protein CASSLKTGGNQPQHF.

The sample holds many counts of this clonotype. In a library made to pick up alpha chains, this beta chain is a stray read with a size that means little. V gene TRBV9 combines with J gene TRBJ2-3; the match to TRBD2 covers 8 bases. Germline V gives CDR1 SGDLS, CDR2 YYNGEE. The CDR3 runs to 15 residues. After removal of 0 bases from V and 2 bases from J, the junction contained 2 bases not matched to a gene. The CDR3 sequence is CASSVVAGNTDTQYF. In DNA form, the CDR3 reads TGTGCCAGCAGCGTAGTAGCGGGGAACACAGATACGCAGTATTTT.

This clonotype was seen more than once but under ten times. Little can be read into the size of this beta chain, an off-target read in a library designed for alpha chains. The gene calls are TRBV20-1 and TRBJ1-4; 11 positions agree with TRBD1. The CDR3 runs to 13 residues. Germline V gives CDR1 DFQATT, CDR2 SNEGSKA (reference sequence). J gave up 8 bases and V 1 base, and 0 bases lay outside the gene matches. For the CDR3, the DNA is TGCAGTGCTAGAGGGACAGGGGGCGAAAAACTGTTTTTT. This translates into CSARGTGGEKLFF.

This clonotype is medium-sized within its sample. The library was prepared for alpha chains; this beta chain is a stray read, so its frequency means little. V is TRBV7-8 and J is TRBJ2-1, with a tentative D call TRBD2 (6 bases). Germline values: CDR1 SGHVS, CDR2 FQNEAQ. V lost 2 bases, J lost 8 bases, and 16 bases lay in between. This CDR3 has 15 residues. CDR3 coding DNA: TGTGCCAGCAGCTTACCAGGGCCGAGGGAGGATGAGCAGTTCTTC. Protein product: CASSLPGPREDEQFF.

This clonotype came up many times. The size of this beta chain means little, since it is a stray read in a library made for alpha chains. The V call is TRBV7-6, the J call TRBJ1-1, with 9 bases fitting TRBD1. V was clipped by 1 base and J by 4 bases; unmatched bases: 4. The germline V gene has CDR1 SGHVS and CDR2 FNYEAQ. The CDR3 has 15 amino acids. CDR3 protein: CASSLDGTGSTEAFF. CDR3 DNA sequence: TGTGCCAGCAGCTTAGACGGGACAGGGAGCACTGAAGCTTTCTTT. The variable domain in full, completed from reference TRBV7-6 and TRBJ1-1, reads GAGVSQSPRYKVTKRGQDVALRCDPISGHVSLYWYRQALGQGPEFLTYFNYEAQQDKSGLPNDRFSAERPEGSISTLTIQRTEQRDSAMYRCASSLDGTGSTEAFFGQGTRLTVV.